This T cell receptor (beta chain) was identified during a study of type 1 and type 2 diabetes patients. Study at large: From PBMCs, CD4+ and CD8+ T cells were isolated by magnetic microbeads.

Genomic DNA was the PCR template. The TCR beta CDR3 region was amplified using 30 forward and 13 reverse primers. From the multiplex PCR reads, TCRdb called clonotypes with MiXCR, one entry per CDR3 protein. This table holds some 250,000 distinct CDR3 sequences, more than 45% found once. Whole-study findings and limits: With limited T2D and control samples, some T1D-only expanded clones may not be T1D-specific.

Trimming removed 0 bases at V and 3 bases at J, with 8 bases between. This CDR3 spans 14 amino acids. CDR1 LGHNA and CDR2 YSLEER come from the germline V gene. With regard to this clonotype: Its antigen is unknown.

The receptor was isolated from a man aged 18 to 35 with type 2 diabetes. Sequencing was done on a sample of peripheral blood mononuclear cells (PBMCs). The V gene is TRBV4-3, the J gene TRBJ1-1; D uncertain. CDR3: CASSQEYGYTEAFF. For the CDR3, the DNA is TGCGCCAGCAGCCAAGAGTATGGGTACACTGAAGCTTTCTTT.